This T cell receptor (beta chain) was retrieved from a study of blood T cell repertoires in COVID-19. The CDR3 consists of 13 residues. Per germline, CDR1 MDHEN and CDR2 SYDVKM. V lost 11 bases and J lost 6, with 17 bases in between. Clones were sequenced by immunoSEQ multiplex PCR, and TCRdb holds only the in-frame ones, with some missing. This table holds approximately 220,000 clones, 70% to 90% found once. The rearrangement uses TRBV28 and TRBJ1-5, with D perhaps TRBD1 (5 bases). Specimen: PBMCs or T cells enriched from blood (not recorded which). The origin of this receptor is a woman aged 40 to 50 with acute COVID-19. In DNA, the CDR3 is TGTGCCCTTGGGTGGGGGGTAGGTCAGCCCCAGCATTTT. This codes for CALGWGVGQPQHF.